This T cell receptor beta chain was recovered during a study of molecular identifiers for immune sequencing clone quantification. Study in general: Replicate experiments took RNA from around 18,000 or 91,000 naive CD8 cells, divided it five ways and sequenced four. Study results and limitations: In naive cells, clones above 20 RNA copies held under 1% of molecules, whereas in effector cells they held over 99%. More than 800,000 naive cells reportedly did not prevent detection of spiked Jurkat TCR RNA from one cell.

V was pared by 3 bases and J by 10 bases, with 16 bases between. CDR3 length: 13 amino acids. Germline lookup yields CDR1 SGHVS and CDR2 FQNEAQ. TCRdb re-analysed the PCR reads in MiXCR, keeping a single row per CDR3 protein. The sample includes 9,800 or so distinct CDR3 sequences, roughly a fifth of them seen just once. A word on this clonotype: No antigen is known for it.

A CD8+CD4-CCR7+CD45RA+ phenotype served as the sorting definition for naive CD8 T cells. The TCR comes from a human donor in good health. Some libraries in this study had Jurkat cell RNA spiked in. The chain joins TRBV7-8 to TRBJ2-7; D may be TRBD1 or TRBD2 (5 bases each). What was sequenced was naive CD8+ T cells from blood, with Jurkat cell RNA spiked in. Subset noted: FACS-sorted CD8+CD4-CCR7+CD45RA+ naive T cells. The CDR3 sequence: CASSFGGDGEQYF. The CDR3 bases are TGTGCCAGCAGCTTCGGTGGGGACGGAGAACAGTACTTC.